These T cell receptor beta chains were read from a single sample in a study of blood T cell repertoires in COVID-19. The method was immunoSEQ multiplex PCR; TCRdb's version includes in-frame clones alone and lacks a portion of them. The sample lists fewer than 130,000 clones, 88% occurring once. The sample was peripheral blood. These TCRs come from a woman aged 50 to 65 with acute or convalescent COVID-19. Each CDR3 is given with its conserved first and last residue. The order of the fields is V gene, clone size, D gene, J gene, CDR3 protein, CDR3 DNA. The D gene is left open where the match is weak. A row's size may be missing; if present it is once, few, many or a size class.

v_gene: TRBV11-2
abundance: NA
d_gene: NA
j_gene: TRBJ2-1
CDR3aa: CASSLVLRISSHNEQFF
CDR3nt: TGTGCCAGCAGCTTAGTTCTTCGCATTTCAAGCCACAATGAGCAGTTCTTC

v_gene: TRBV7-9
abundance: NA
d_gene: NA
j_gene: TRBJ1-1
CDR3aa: CASSLVQAGEAFF
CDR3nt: TGTGCCAGCAGCTTAGTACAGGCTGGGGAAGCTTTCTTT

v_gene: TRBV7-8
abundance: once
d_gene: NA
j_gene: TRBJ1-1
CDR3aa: CASSLGGGPEAFF
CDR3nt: TGTGCCAGCAGCTTAGGGGGGGGACCTGAAGCTTTCTTT

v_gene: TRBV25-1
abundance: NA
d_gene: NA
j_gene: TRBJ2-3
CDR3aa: CASSPAGKGDTQYF
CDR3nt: TGTGCCAGCAGTCCGGCGGGAAAGGGAGATACGCAGTATTTT

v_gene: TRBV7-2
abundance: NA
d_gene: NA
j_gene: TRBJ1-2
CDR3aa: CASSTARGGGGYTF
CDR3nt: TGTGCCAGCAGCACCGCCCGGGGGGGTGGGGGCTACACCTTC

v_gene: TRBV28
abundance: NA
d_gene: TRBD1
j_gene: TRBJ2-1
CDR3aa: CASSLQGDRLYNEQFF
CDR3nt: TGTGCCAGCAGCTTACAGGGGGACAGATTGTACAATGAGCAGTTCTTC

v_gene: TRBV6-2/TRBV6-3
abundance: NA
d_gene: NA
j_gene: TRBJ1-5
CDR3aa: CASSYQEDNQPQHF
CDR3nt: TGTGCCAGCAGTTACCAGGAAGACAATCAGCCCCAGCATTTT

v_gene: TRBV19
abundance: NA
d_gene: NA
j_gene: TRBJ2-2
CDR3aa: CASSIDRRLAGGRGELFF
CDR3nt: TGTGCCAGTAGTATAGATCGCCGACTAGCTGGGGGGCGCGGGGAGCTGTTTTTT

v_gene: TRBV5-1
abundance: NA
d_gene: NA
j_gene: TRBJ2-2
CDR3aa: CASTRRGNTGELFF
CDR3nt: TGCGCCAGCACTAGGAGGGGTAACACCGGGGAGCTGTTTTTT

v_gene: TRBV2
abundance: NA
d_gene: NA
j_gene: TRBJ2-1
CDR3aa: CASLRGTSYNEQFF
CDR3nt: TGTGCCAGCCTGCGGGGAACATCCTACAATGAGCAGTTCTTC

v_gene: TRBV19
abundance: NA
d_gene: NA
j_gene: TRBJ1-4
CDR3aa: CASIEGGANEKLFF
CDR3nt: TGTGCCAGTATTGAAGGAGGGGCTAATGAAAAACTGTTTTTT

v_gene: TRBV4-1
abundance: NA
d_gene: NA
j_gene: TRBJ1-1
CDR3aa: CASSREIRNTEAFF
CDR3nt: TGCGCCAGCAGCCGCGAAATCCGTAACACTGAAGCTTTCTTT

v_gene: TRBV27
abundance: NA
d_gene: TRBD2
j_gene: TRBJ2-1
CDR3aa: CASSSVAGVGYNEQFF
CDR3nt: TGTGCCAGCAGTTCGGTAGCGGGAGTGGGATACAATGAGCAGTTCTTC

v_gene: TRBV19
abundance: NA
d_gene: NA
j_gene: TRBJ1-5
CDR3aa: CASSTHREGQPQHF
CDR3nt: TGTGCCAGTAGTACTCACAGGGAAGGTCAGCCCCAGCATTTT

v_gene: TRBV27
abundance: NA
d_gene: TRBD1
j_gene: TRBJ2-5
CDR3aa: CASSLYRGRGTQYF
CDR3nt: TGTGCCAGCAGTCTCTACAGGGGGCGGGGGACCCAGTACTTC

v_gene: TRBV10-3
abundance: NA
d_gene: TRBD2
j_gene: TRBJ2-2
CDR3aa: CAISELAPKANTGELFF
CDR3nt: TGTGCCATCAGCGAACTAGCGCCGAAGGCGAACACCGGGGAGCTGTTTTTT

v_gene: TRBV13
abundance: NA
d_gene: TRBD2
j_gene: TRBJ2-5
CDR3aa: CASSSGELAGLETQYF
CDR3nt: TGTGCCAGCAGCTCGGGAGAATTAGCGGGACTAGAGACCCAGTACTTC

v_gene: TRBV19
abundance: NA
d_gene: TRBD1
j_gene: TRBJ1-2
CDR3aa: CASSIGTGTSYGYTF
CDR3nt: TGTGCCAGTAGTATCGGGACAGGGACTTCCTATGGCTACACCTTC

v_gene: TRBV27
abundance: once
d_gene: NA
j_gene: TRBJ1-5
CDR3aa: CASRPIGNQPQHF
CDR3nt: TGTGCCAGCAGGCCTATAGGCAATCAGCCCCAGCATTTT

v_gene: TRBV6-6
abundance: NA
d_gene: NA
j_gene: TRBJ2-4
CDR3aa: CASSPASPGTIKNIQYF
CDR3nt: TGTGCCAGCAGTCCGGCCTCTCCCGGGACAATAAAAAACATTCAGTACTTC

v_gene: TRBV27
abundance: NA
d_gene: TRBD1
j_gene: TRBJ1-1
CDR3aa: CASSQGAFEGTEAFF
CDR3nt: TGTGCCAGCAGTCAGGGGGCGTTTGAGGGGACTGAAGCTTTCTTT

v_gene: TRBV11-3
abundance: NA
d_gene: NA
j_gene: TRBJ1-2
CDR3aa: CASRKPRDKSFSGYTF
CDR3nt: TGTGCCAGCAGGAAGCCACGGGACAAATCGTTTAGTGGCTACACCTTC

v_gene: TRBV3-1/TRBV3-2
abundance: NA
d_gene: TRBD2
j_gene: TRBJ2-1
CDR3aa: CASSQVAGGQANEQFF
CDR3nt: TGTGCCAGCAGCCAAGTAGCGGGAGGGCAAGCCAATGAGCAGTTCTTC

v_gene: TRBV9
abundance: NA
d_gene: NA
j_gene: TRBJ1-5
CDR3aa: CASSVAGAYDQPQHF
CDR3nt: TGTGCCAGCAGCGTAGCAGGGGCATATGATCAGCCCCAGCATTTT

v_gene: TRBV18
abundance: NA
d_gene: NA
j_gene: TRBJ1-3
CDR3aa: CASSPAQFSGNTIYF
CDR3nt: TGTGCCAGCTCACCCGCCCAGTTCTCTGGAAACACCATATATTTT

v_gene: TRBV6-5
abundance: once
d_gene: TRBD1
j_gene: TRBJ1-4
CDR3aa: CASTFRGSNEKLFF
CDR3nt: TGTGCCAGCACCTTCAGGGGGTCTAATGAAAAACTGTTTTTT

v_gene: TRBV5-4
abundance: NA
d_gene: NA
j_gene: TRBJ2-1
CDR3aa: CASSFGITGQDEQFF
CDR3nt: TGTGCCAGCAGCTTCGGGATTACGGGTCAGGATGAGCAGTTCTTC

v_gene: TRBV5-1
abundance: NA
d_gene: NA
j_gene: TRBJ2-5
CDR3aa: CASSFPGDETQYF
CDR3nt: TGCGCCAGCAGCTTCCCGGGGGACGAGACCCAGTACTTC

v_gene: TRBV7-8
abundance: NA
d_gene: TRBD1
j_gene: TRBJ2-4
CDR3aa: CASSFGDRIAKNIQYF
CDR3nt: TGTGCCAGCAGCTTCGGGGACAGAATAGCCAAAAACATTCAGTACTTC

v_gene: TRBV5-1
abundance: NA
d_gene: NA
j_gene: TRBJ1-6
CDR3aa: CASSLETDNSPLHF
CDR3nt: TGCGCCAGCAGCTTGGAGACAGATAATTCACCCCTCCACTTT

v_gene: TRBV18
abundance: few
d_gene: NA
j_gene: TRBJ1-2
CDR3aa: CASSPSGEAGYTF
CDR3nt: TGTGCCAGCTCACCATCTGGGGAGGCTGGCTACACCTTC

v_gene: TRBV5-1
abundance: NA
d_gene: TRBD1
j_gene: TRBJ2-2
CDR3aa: CASRTGTGSVEELFF
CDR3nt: TGCGCCAGCAGGACAGGGACAGGGTCGGTGGAGGAGCTGTTTTTT

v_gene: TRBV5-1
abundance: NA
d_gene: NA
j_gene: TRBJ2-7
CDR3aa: CASSLGVVGLGEQYF
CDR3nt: TGCGCCAGCAGCTTGGGAGTTGTCGGGTTGGGCGAGCAGTACTTC

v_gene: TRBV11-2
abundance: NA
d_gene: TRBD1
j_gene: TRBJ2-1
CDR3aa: CASSLGQGNEQFF
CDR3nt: TGTGCCAGCAGCTTGGGACAGGGAAATGAGCAGTTCTTC

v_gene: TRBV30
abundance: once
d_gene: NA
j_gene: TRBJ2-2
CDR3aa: CARDSEGNTGELFF
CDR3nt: TGTGCCCGGGATTCCGAGGGAAACACCGGGGAGCTGTTTTTT

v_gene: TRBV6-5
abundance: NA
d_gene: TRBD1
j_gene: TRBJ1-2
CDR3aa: CASSRTGDGYTF
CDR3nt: TGTGCCAGCAGTCGGACAGGGGACGGCTACACCTTC

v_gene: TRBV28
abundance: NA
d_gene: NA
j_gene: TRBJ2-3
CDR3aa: CASHRTGLDTDTQYF
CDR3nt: TGTGCCAGCCACAGAACTGGATTGGACACAGATACGCAGTATTTT

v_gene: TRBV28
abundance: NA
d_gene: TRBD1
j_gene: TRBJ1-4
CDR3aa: CASSLGTGWEDEKLFF
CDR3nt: TGTGCCAGCAGTTTAGGGACAGGGTGGGAAGATGAAAAACTGTTTTTT

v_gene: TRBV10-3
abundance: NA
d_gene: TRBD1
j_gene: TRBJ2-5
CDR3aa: CAISETGERETQYF
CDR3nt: TGTGCCATCTCCGAGACAGGGGAGCGAGAGACCCAGTACTTC

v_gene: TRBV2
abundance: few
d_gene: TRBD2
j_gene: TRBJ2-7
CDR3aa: CASSDATSGSGGYEQYF
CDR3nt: TGTGCCAGCAGTGATGCGACTAGCGGGAGTGGGGGATACGAGCAGTACTTC

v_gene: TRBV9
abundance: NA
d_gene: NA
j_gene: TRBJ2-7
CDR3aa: CASSSGTGSYEQYF
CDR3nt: TGTGCCAGCAGCAGCGGCACAGGGTCCTACGAGCAGTACTTC

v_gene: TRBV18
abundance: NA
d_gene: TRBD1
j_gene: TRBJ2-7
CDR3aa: CASSPTGGSYEQYF
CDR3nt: TGTGCCAGCTCACCAACAGGGGGGTCCTACGAGCAGTACTTC

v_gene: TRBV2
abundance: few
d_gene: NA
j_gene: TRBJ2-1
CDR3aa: CASSAIGTGSRHEQFF
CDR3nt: TGTGCCAGCAGTGCGATCGGTACAGGGTCCCGCCATGAGCAGTTCTTC

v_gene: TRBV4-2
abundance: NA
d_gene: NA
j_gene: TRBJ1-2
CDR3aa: CASSSAEGDYGYTF
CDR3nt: TGTGCCAGCAGCTCCGCGGAGGGAGACTATGGCTACACCTTC

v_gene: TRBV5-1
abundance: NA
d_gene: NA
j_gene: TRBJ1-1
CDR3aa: CASSVTGGTEAFF
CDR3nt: TGCGCCAGCAGCGTGACGGGAGGTACTGAAGCTTTCTTT

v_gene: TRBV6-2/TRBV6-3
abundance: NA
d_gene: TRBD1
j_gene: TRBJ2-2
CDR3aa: CASSYWGQGILGELFF
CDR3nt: TGTGCCAGCAGTTACTGGGGACAGGGGATCCTCGGGGAGCTGTTTTTT

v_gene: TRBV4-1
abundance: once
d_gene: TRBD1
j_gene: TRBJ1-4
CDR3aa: CASSHPLDRATNEKLFF
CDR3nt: TGCGCCAGCAGCCACCCCCTGGACAGGGCGACTAATGAAAAACTGTTTTTT

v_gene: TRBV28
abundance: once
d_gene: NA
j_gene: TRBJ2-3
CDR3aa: CATEGVAGTQYF
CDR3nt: TGTGCCACCGAGGGGGTTGCAGGTACGCAGTATTTT

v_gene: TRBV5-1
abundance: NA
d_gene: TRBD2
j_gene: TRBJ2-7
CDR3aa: CASSSGGRAYEQYF
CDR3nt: TGCGCCAGCAGCTCCGGCGGGAGGGCCTACGAGCAGTACTTC

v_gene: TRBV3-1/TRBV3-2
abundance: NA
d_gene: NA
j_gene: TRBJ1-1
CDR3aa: CASTRGAEAFF
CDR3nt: TGTGCCAGCACCCGGGGTGCTGAAGCTTTCTTT

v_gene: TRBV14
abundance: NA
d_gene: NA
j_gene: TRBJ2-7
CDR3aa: CASSQDMGASSYEQYF
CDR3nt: TGTGCCAGCAGCCAAGATATGGGGGCCAGCTCCTACGAGCAGTACTTC